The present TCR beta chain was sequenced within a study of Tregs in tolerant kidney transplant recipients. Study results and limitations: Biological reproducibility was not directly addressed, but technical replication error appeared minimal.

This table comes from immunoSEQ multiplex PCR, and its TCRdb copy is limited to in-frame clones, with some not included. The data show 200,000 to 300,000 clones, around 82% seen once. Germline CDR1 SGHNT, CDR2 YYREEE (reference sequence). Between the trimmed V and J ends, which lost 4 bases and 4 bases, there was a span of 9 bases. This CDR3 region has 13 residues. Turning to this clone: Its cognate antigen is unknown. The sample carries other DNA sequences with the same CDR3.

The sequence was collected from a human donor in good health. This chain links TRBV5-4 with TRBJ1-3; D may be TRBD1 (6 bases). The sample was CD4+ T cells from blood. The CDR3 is CASSLGTGNTIYF. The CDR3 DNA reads TGTGCCAGCAGCCTTGGGACAGGAAACACCATATATTTT.